The rows below give T cell receptor beta chains drawn from one sample of a study of shared clonotypes between healthy human individuals. Repertoires were generated with immunoSEQ multiplex PCR, while TCRdb's copy carries only in-frame clones and drops some. The repertoire holds roughly 1,000,000 clones, with 78% as singletons. The sequenced material came from memory CD4+ T cells from PBMCs. Receptors were obtained from a man in his late teens or twenties in good health. Some clones in this sample may be carry-over from other donors' samples. The CDR3 runs from the conserved cysteine through the conserved F or W. D genes are given only for firm matches. The size field is filled for only some rows; it gives once, few, many or a size class.

size	V	J	D	DNA	CDR3
few	TRBV7-3	TRBJ2-3	.	TGTGCCAGCAGCCGAACCCCAACTAGCACAGATACGCAGTATTTT	CASSRTPTSTDTQYF
.	TRBV7-2	TRBJ1-4	.	TGTGCCAGCAGCCGGACTGCCGGTTCTAATGAAAAACTGTTTTTT	CASSRTAGSNEKLFF
.	TRBV28	TRBJ1-2	TRBD1	TGTGCCAGCAGTAGCGGACAGGGGTCTCATACAGGCTACACCTTC	CASSSGQGSHTGYTF
few	TRBV28	TRBJ2-3	.	TGTGCCAGTCGGACACACACAGATACGCAGTATTTT	CASRTHTDTQYF
.	TRBV5-1	TRBJ1-2	.	TGCGCCAGCAGCGCAACACAGGGAGCTAACTATGGCTACACCTTC	CASSATQGANYGYTF
.	TRBV10-3	TRBJ1-3	.	TGTGCCATCAGTGAGGTCGTGGGTAGCTCTGGAAACACCATATATTTT	CAISEVVGSSGNTIYF
once	TRBV6-1	TRBJ2-1	TRBD2	TGTGCCACCCATTACGGACTAGCGGGAGGGCATGAGCAGTTCTTC	CATHYGLAGGHEQFF
.	TRBV18	TRBJ2-1	TRBD2	TGTGCCAGCTCAGCCCAGCGGGAGGATCGGTTCTTC	CASSAQREDRFF
.	TRBV5-1	TRBJ2-1	.	TGCGCCAGCAGCTTGGCGGCAGGAGGTGGCAATGAGCAGTTCTTC	CASSLAAGGGNEQFF
.	TRBV4-3	TRBJ2-7	TRBD2	TGCGCCAGCAGCCAAGATCTGAGCGGGAGGTACGAGCAGTACTTC	CASSQDLSGRYEQYF
.	TRBV4-1	TRBJ1-2	.	TGCGCCAGCAGTATTGGGGCAGCCTACTATGGCTACACCTTC	CASSIGAAYYGYTF
.	TRBV11-2	TRBJ2-7	.	TGTGCCAGCAGGGGAGGAACGAACAGGGAAGGGAAGGAGCAGTACTTC	CASRGGTNREGKEQYF
.	TRBV9	TRBJ1-2	.	TGTGCCAGCAGCGTAGGCCCAGTAAGCGGCTACACCTTC	CASSVGPVSGYTF
.	TRBV5-4	TRBJ1-2	.	TGTGCCAGCAGCTACACGGCCCTCTCTAACTATGGCTACACCTTC	CASSYTALSNYGYTF
few	TRBV5-6	TRBJ1-1	TRBD1	TGTGCCAGCAGCTTTGTGGACAGGGCTGAAGCTTTCTTT	CASSFVDRAEAFF
.	TRBV2	TRBJ1-5	.	TGTGCCAGCAGTTTTCAGGGTCCTCAGCCCCAGCATTTT	CASSFQGPQPQHF
.	TRBV6-6	TRBJ2-4	.	TGTGCCAGCTCCTTAGGGGGTTCCAAAAACATTCAGTACTTC	CASSLGGSKNIQYF
.	TRBV2	TRBJ1-4	TRBD1	TGTGCCAGCAGCCGGGACAGATCACTATCTAATGAAAAACTGTTTTTT	CASSRDRSLSNEKLFF
few	TRBV6-6	TRBJ2-7	TRBD1	TGTGCCAGCTCCCTGGCTGGACAGGGGGCGGCGTGGGAGCAGTACTTC	CASSLAGQGAAWEQYF
once	TRBV4-1	TRBJ2-4	.	TGCGCCAGCAGCCAACGATCAGAATCAACCACCCTAGCCAAAAACATTCAGTACTTC	CASSQRSESTTLAKNIQYF
.	TRBV9	TRBJ2-2	TRBD2	TGTGCCAGCAGCGTAGTGCGGGAGGCGACCGGGGAGCTGTTTTTT	CASSVVREATGELFF
.	TRBV4-1	TRBJ2-7	.	TGCGCCAGCAGCCAACGACTTCAGGGAGTAGGCGAGCAGTACTTC	CASSQRLQGVGEQYF
.	TRBV28	TRBJ2-2	.	TGTGCCAGCACCACGCGGGGGGAGCTGTTTTTT	CASTTRGELFF
.	TRBV30	TRBJ2-1	TRBD1	TGTGCCTGCCCCTCCGGGACAGGGTCGTACAATGAGCAGTTCTTC	CACPSGTGSYNEQFF
.	TRBV5-1	TRBJ2-7	.	TGCGCCAGCAGCTTGGCCGTAGGGGACTCACGCTACGAGCAGTACTTC	CASSLAVGDSRYEQYF
.	TRBV6-5	TRBJ1-2	.	TGTGCCAGCAGTACATCAGGGCCATATGGCTACACCTTC	CASSTSGPYGYTF
.	TRBV30	TRBJ1-4	TRBD1	TGTGCCTGGAGTAGGGACAGGATAAATGAAAAACTGTTTTTT	CAWSRDRINEKLFF
.	TRBV15	TRBJ2-7	TRBD1	TGTGCCACCAGCAGAGTTCAGGGGGCTCTGGTCTACGAGCAGTACTTC	CATSRVQGALVYEQYF
.	TRBV28	TRBJ1-2	.	TGTGCCAGCACCTCCAATCCAGGATATGGCTACACCTTC	CASTSNPGYGYTF
once	TRBV30	TRBJ2-5	.	TGTGCCTGGAGTGTGATAGCAGGGCCGGGTGTTGAGACCCAGTACTTC	CAWSVIAGPGVETQYF
many	TRBV19	TRBJ1-5	.	TGTGCCAGTACTGACAGCTATCAGCCCCAGCATTTT	CASTDSYQPQHF
.	TRBV6-1	TRBJ2-1	TRBD1	TGTGCCAGCAGTGCTCGGGGACAGGGAAGTAGGAATGAGCAGTTCTTC	CASSARGQGSRNEQFF
.	TRBV6-5	TRBJ2-7	.	TGTGCCAGCAGCCCCGCATACGGCACCTACGAGCAGTACTTC	CASSPAYGTYEQYF
.	TRBV6-1	TRBJ2-5	TRBD1	TGTGCCAGCAGCTCCGGGACGACAGGGGGAGAGACCCAGTACTTC	CASSSGTTGGETQYF
.	TRBV18	TRBJ1-6	.	TGTGCCAGCTCACAATCCAGGGAATCTTCACCCCTCCACTTT	CASSQSRESSPLHF
.	TRBV4-2	TRBJ2-7	TRBD2	TGTGCCAGCAGCCTTGAGGGGAGGGGCAGCGGAGATTACGAGCAGTACTTC	CASSLEGRGSGDYEQYF
.	TRBV7-3	TRBJ2-3	TRBD2	TGTGCCAGCAGCTTACTTGGGACTAGCTCGGGGACAGATACGCAGTATTTT	CASSLLGTSSGTDTQYF
.	TRBV5-4	TRBJ2-5	TRBD2	TGTGCCAGCACCTTGACTAGCGGGAAGCTAGAGACCCAGTACTTC	CASTLTSGKLETQYF
.	TRBV6-6	TRBJ1-1	.	TGTGCCAGCAGTTCCGCAGGTGGGGGAGGCGGCACTGAAGCTTTCTTT	CASSSAGGGGGTEAFF
.	TRBV5-4	TRBJ2-2	.	TGTGCCAGCAGCTTGGGGGGATCGACGGCCGGGGAGCTGTTTTTT	CASSLGGSTAGELFF
.	TRBV6-1	TRBJ2-1	.	TGTGCCAGCAGTGAAAGGGAAGCCTACAATGAGCAGTTCTTC	CASSEREAYNEQFF
.	TRBV2	TRBJ2-2	TRBD2	TGTGCCAGCGGAGGTATAGCGGGCGGGGCCGGGGAGCTGTTTTTT	CASGGIAGGAGELFF
.	TRBV28	TRBJ1-1	TRBD1	TGTGCCAGCAGCACCGGGACAGTCAGTGCCACTGAAGCTTTCTTT	CASSTGTVSATEAFF
.	TRBV18	TRBJ2-7	.	TGTGCCAGCTCACCGAGGAACTACGAGCAGTACTTC	CASSPRNYEQYF
.	TRBV19	TRBJ1-5	.	TGTGCCAGTAGTATTAGTCGAGGCGCAAATCAGCCCCAGCATTTT	CASSISRGANQPQHF
.	TRBV7-6	TRBJ2-5	.	TGTGACAGCAGCTTAGGACAGACCTATGGGGAGACCCAGTACTTC	CDSSLGQTYGETQYF
once	TRBV29-1	TRBJ2-7	TRBD1	TGCAGCGTTGTGAGCCAGGGGGCAGGTGAGCAGTACTTC	CSVVSQGAGEQYF
.	TRBV28	TRBJ2-3	.	TGTGCCAGCAGTAAGGACCCCACAGATACGCAGTATTTT	CASSKDPTDTQYF
many	TRBV27	TRBJ2-1	TRBD2	TGTGCCAGCCTATCCCTCGGTAGCGGGAGATACAATGAGCAGTTCTTC	CASLSLGSGRYNEQFF
.	TRBV2	TRBJ2-7	TRBD1	TGTGCCAGCAGGGGACAGGGGGCGCGGGGCGAGCAGTACTTC	CASRGQGARGEQYF